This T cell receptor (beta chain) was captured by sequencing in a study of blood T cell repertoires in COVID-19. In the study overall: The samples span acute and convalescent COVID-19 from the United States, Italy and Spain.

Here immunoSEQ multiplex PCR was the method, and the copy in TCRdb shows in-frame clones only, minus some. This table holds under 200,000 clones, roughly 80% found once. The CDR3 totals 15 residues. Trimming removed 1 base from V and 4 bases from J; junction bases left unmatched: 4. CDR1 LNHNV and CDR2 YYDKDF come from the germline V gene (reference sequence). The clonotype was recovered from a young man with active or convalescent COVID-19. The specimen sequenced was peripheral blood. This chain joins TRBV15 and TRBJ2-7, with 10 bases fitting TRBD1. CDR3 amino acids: CATSRGRDRGYEQYF. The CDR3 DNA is TGTGCCACCAGCAGAGGGCGGGACAGGGGTTACGAGCAGTACTTC.